The 32 T cell receptor beta chains in this list originate from one sample, sequenced in a study of PD-1 blockade in classical Hodgkin lymphoma. Every patient experienced relapse after autologous stem cell transplantation, and brentuximab vedotin exposure varied. Some clones are missing from TCRdb's copy, which holds only in-frame ones; the method was immunoSEQ multiplex PCR. The top ten clones hold about 17% of a sample with about 21,000 clones, around 69% of them seen once. The specimen was peripheral blood mononuclear cells (PBMCs), collected at baseline. The receptors were gathered from a human donor with classical Hodgkin lymphoma.

A few counts support this clone. This chain links TRBV6-6 with TRBJ1-5, with a weak D call TRBD1 (5 bases). V lost 7 bases, J lost 7 bases, and 14 bases lay in between. This CDR3 comprises 13 residues. Germline V gives CDR1 MNHNY, CDR2 SVGAGI (reference sequence). This CDR3 reads CASILDTTQPQHF. The CDR3 coding sequence is TGTGCCAGCATCCTGGACACAACGCAGCCCCAGCATTTT.

The V call is TRBV19, the J call TRBJ1-5; D unclear. The germline V gene has CDR1 LNHDA and CDR2 SQIVND (reference sequence). Trimming removed 5 bases from V and 3 bases from J, with 11 bases in between. The CDR3 has 14 residues. This CDR3 is CASSFLGNNQPQHF. The CDR3 DNA follows: TGTGCCAGTAGTTTCCTTGGCAACAATCAGCCCCAGCATTTT.

This clone was observed a handful of times. The chain links TRBV9 to TRBJ2-1; a weak D match, TRBD1 (6 bases). The CDR3 has 18 amino acids. Trimming shortened V by 0 bases and J by 0 bases, and 16 bases separated the two germline ends. The germline V gene has CDR1 SGDLS and CDR2 YYNGEE. Here the CDR3 DNA reads TGTGCCAGCAGCGTAGGAATAGGGGGAGCCATCTCCTACAATGAGCAGTTCTTC. Protein product: CASSVGIGGAISYNEQFF.

V usage is TRBV27 and J usage is TRBJ1-6; D perhaps matches TRBD1 (6 bases). The germline gives CDR1 MNHEY, CDR2 SMNVEV (reference sequence). V lost 0 bases and J lost 9, with 9 bases in between. The CDR3 runs to 14 residues. The CDR3 loop is CASSLSRGVSPLHF. DNA for the CDR3: TGTGCCAGCAGTTTATCGAGGGGGGTTTCACCCCTCCACTTT.

A few counts support this clone. The V call is TRBV28, the J call TRBJ1-1; a weak D match, TRBD1 (5 bases). The CDR3 sequence is 14 residues long. The V and J ends lost 6 bases and 2 bases respectively, with 13 bases between them. CDR1 and CDR2 from the germline V gene are MDHEN and SYDVKM. CDR3 loop: CASSPTRGNTEAFF. Here the CDR3 DNA reads TGTGCCAGCAGCCCGACAAGGGGAAACACTGAAGCTTTCTTT.

J is TRBJ2-1 and V is TRBV7-3; 8 bases line up with TRBD2. J gave up 4 bases and V 4 bases, and 3 bases lay outside the gene matches. The germline CDR1 and CDR2 sequences are SGHTA and FQGTGA. The CDR3 has 14 residues. As DNA, the CDR3 is TGTGCCAGCAGCTCTAGCGGGTCGTACAATGAGCAGTTCTTC. Amino acids: CASSSSGSYNEQFF. Supplemented by reference TRBV7-3 and TRBJ2-1, the full variable domain reads GAGVSQTPSNKVTEKGKYVELRCDPISGHTALYWYRQSLGQGPEFLIYFQGTGAADDSGLPNDRFFAVRPEGSVSTLKIQRTERGDSAVYLCASSSSGSYNEQFFGPGTRLTVL.

The V and J genes are TRBV28 and TRBJ2-7, with D maybe TRBD1 (6 bases). Germline-derived CDR1 and CDR2 are MDHEN and SYDVKM. V was pared by 4 bases and J by 3 bases, with 13 bases between. CDR3 length: 14 residues. The CDR3 here is CASSSPDRYYEQYV. CDR3 DNA: TGTGCCAGCAGTTCCCCGGACAGATACTACGAGCAGTACGTC.

The genes are TRBV10-2 and TRBJ1-2; perhaps TRBD1 as D (6 bases). This CDR3 has 15 residues. Germline loops: CDR1 WSHSY, CDR2 SAAADI. Between the trimmed V and J ends, which lost 0 bases and 8 bases, there was a span of 16 bases. In nucleotides, the CDR3 is TGCGCCAGCAGTGAGTCGGGAGGGGGGACTCGGGGCTACACCTTC. Its protein product is CASSESGGGTRGYTF.

This sequence joins TRBV7-2 and TRBJ1-3, with 9 bases identical to TRBD1. The ends lost 2 bases at V and 8 bases at J; junction bases unmatched: 10. CDR1 and CDR2 (germline): SGHTA, FQGNSA. This CDR3 comprises 16 residues. CDR3 DNA: TGTGCCAGCAGCTTATCCGGGACAGGGATCGGATACACCATATATTTT. Translating it yields CASSLSGTGIGYTIYF.

V usage is TRBV19 and J usage is TRBJ1-4; possibly TRBD1 for D (6 bases). Between the trimmed V and J ends, which lost 1 base and 7 bases, there was a span of 22 bases. The CDR3 contains 18 residues. Germline CDR1 and CDR2: LNHDA and SQIVND (reference sequence). CDR3 DNA sequence: TGTGCCAGTAGTATAGGTCCAGGGGCGAAAGGCTCATCTGAAAAACTGTTTTTT. It codes for CASSIGPGAKGSSEKLFF.

Turning to this clone: The sample contains more than one DNA sequence encoding this CDR3. The genes are TRBV5-4 and TRBJ2-3; D remains ambiguous. CDR1 SGHNT and CDR2 YYREEE come from the germline V gene (reference sequence). This CDR3 contains 13 residues. The V end was cut by 4 bases, the J end by 4 bases, with 10 bases between. The CDR3 reads CASSQGPPDTQYF. The CDR3 DNA follows: TGTGCCAGCAGCCAAGGCCCCCCAGATACGCAGTATTTT.

A note on this clone: Other DNA sequences of this sample code for an identical CDR3. The CDR3 DNA sequence: TGTGCCAGCAGTTTGGTGGGATATGGCTACACCTTC. Amino acid sequence: CASSLVGYGYTF. This chain uses TRBV28 with TRBJ1-2; D unclear. Per germline, CDR1 MDHEN and CDR2 SYDVKM. This CDR3 has 12 residues. The V end was cut by 3 bases, the J end by 5 bases, with 7 bases between.

V and J are TRBV6-1 and TRBJ2-2, with 10 bases aligning to TRBD1. Trimming took 6 bases from V and 7 from J; bases not matched to a gene: 8. CDR1 MNHNS and CDR2 SASEGT come from the germline V gene. The CDR3 has 15 amino acids. This CDR3 reads CASSRDRGGIGELFF. The CDR3 DNA sequence: TGTGCCAGCAGCCGGGACAGGGGAGGGATCGGGGAGCTGTTTTTT.

This chain uses TRBV30 with TRBJ2-7; 8 positions agree with TRBD1. The CDR3 is 13 amino acids. V lost 1 base to trimming and J lost 6 bases; unmatched junction nucleotides: 5. The germline CDR1 and CDR2 sequences are GTSNPN and SVGIG (reference sequence). The CDR3 reads CAWSGQGLGEQYF. The CDR3 DNA reads TGTGCCTGGAGTGGACAGGGGCTCGGCGAGCAGTACTTC.

The chain employs TRBV4-3 and TRBJ1-6, with D unresolved. V lost 1 base to trimming and J lost 10 bases, with 8 bases between them. The germline V gene encodes CDR1 LGHNA and CDR2 YSLEER. CDR3 length equals 13 residues. CDR3 region: CASSQVNQSPLHF. For the CDR3, the DNA is TGCGCCAGCAGCCAAGTAAATCAATCACCCCTCCACTTT.

This clone has just a few counts. As DNA, the CDR3 is TGCGCCAGCAGTGCCAGGACAGGGACCACTTCTTTCTACAGCTCCTATAATTCACCCCTCCACTTT. Translated, it gives CASSARTGTTSFYSSYNSPLHF. The chain has TRBV10-1 and TRBJ1-6; 8 positions agree with TRBD1. This CDR3 spans 22 amino acids. Germline CDR1 and CDR2: WNHNN and SYGVQD (reference sequence). V trimming: 4 bases; J trimming: 0 bases; junction bases outside the gene matches: 20.

The J gene is TRBJ2-7, the V gene TRBV28; D uncertain. The ends were cut back, 3 bases at V and 2 bases at J, with 8 bases in the middle. Looked up from germline, CDR1 is MDHEN and CDR2 is SYDVKM. The CDR3 is 13 residues long. The CDR3, as DNA: TGTGCCAGCAGTTTCCTCTCTCCCTACGAGCAGTACTTC. This gives the protein CASSFLSPYEQYF.

The table lists this clone with a count of one. The genes are TRBV28 and TRBJ2-3, with 7 nucleotides matching TRBD2. Per the germline V gene, CDR1 is MDHEN and CDR2 is SYDVKM. V trimming: 2 bases; J trimming: 5 bases; junction bases outside the gene matches: 7. CDR3 size: 15 residues. Here the CDR3 reads CASSLETSLLDTQYF. CDR3 bases: TGTGCCAGCAGTTTAGAGACTAGCCTTTTAGATACGCAGTATTTT.

This clone has just a few counts. The chain has TRBV7-9 and TRBJ1-5; D is possibly TRBD1 (6 bases). This CDR3 contains 15 residues. Germline CDR1 SEHNR, CDR2 FQNEAQ (reference sequence). V was trimmed by 5 bases and J by 6 bases, leaving 17 bases between them. CDR3 DNA: TGTGCCAGCAGCCCCGGGGGCAAGCTCGGTCAGCCCCAGCATTTT. It specifies CASSPGGKLGQPQHF.

The chain employs TRBV7-2 and TRBJ2-1, with D possibly called TRBD1 or TRBD2 (5 bases each). Trimming took 4 bases from V and 6 from J, leaving 13 bases between them. The CDR3 length is 14 residues. CDR1 is SGHTA and CDR2 is FQGNSA in the germline V gene. The CDR3 spells CASSWDGTANEQFF. The CDR3, as DNA: TGTGCCAGCAGCTGGGACGGGACCGCCAATGAGCAGTTCTTC. The full variable domain, with the rest looked up from reference TRBV7-2 and TRBJ2-1, is GAGVSQSPSNKVTEKGKDVELRCDPISGHTALYWYRQSLGQGLEFLIYFQGNSAPDKSGLPSDRFSAERTGGSVSTLTIQRTQQEDSAVYLCASSWDGTANEQFFGPGTRLTVL.

The chain has TRBV2 and TRBJ2-1, with D possibly called TRBD1 or TRBD2 (5 bases each). Germline-derived CDR1 and CDR2 are SNHLY and FYNNEI. CDR3 size: 13 residues. Trimming took off 8 bases at V and 1 base at J, with 9 bases between the two ends. CDR3: CASRDPSYNEQFF. CDR3 in DNA: TGTGCCAGCCGGGACCCATCCTACAATGAGCAGTTCTTC.

A few counts support this clone. CDR3 sequence reads: CASSMTRALNTEAFF. CDR3 DNA sequence: TGTGCCAGTAGTATGACCAGGGCCCTGAACACTGAAGCTTTCTTT. The V call is TRBV19, the J call TRBJ1-1, with D possibly being TRBD1 (5 bases). This CDR3 has 15 amino acids. Germline CDR1 reads LNHDA; CDR2 reads SQIVND (reference sequence). The V end was cut by 3 bases, the J end by 0 bases, with 11 bases between.

This chain connects TRBV6-5 to TRBJ2-6; D call uncertain. V lost 4 bases to trimming and J lost 1 base, with 2 bases between them. Germline V gene sequence: CDR1 MNHEY, CDR2 SVGAGI. This CDR3 contains 13 residues. CDR3 residues: CASSSSGANVLTF. The CDR3 DNA sequence: TGTGCCAGCAGTTCGTCTGGGGCCAACGTCCTGACTTTC.

The chain uses TRBV19 and TRBJ2-5, with 9 bases matching TRBD1. Germline trimming cut 3 bases from V and 5 bases from J; bases unmatched to any gene: 10. Germline CDR1 and CDR2: LNHDA and SQIVND (reference sequence). The CDR3 is 16 residues long. CDR3 bases: TGTGCCAGTAGTATTGGGGACAGGGCTTATGTTGAGACCCAGTACTTC. It is translated as CASSIGDRAYVETQYF.

V and J are TRBV19 and TRBJ1-5, with D possibly being TRBD1 (6 bases). The CDR3 covers 14 residues. Per germline, CDR1 LNHDA and CDR2 SQIVND (reference sequence). Trimming took off 11 bases at V and 12 bases at J, with 26 bases between the two ends. Written as DNA, the CDR3 is TGTGCCTCTCGAGGGGGGGGAAGGGATCGGCTCCAGCATTTT. It yields the protein CASRGGGRDRLQHF.

The chain links TRBV7-2 to TRBJ1-2; no firm D call. Germline CDR1 and CDR2: SGHTA and FQGNSA. The CDR3 runs 13 residues. Trimming pared 2 bases from V and 8 bases from J, leaving 12 bases between. Here the CDR3 DNA reads TGTGCCAGCAGCTTACAGCCGACGGGCGGCTACACCTTC. Its translation is CASSLQPTGGYTF.

This clone was seen only once. This chain links TRBV5-6 with TRBJ2-2, with 8 bases that match TRBD1. The CDR3 has 15 residues. V dropped 0 bases and J dropped 8; count of bases not matched to a gene: 6. Germline V gene lookup returns CDR1 SGHDT and CDR2 YYEEEE. The DNA of the CDR3 is TGTGCCAGCAGCTTGGCTCCGACAGGGGTAGGGGAGCTGTTTTTT. It codes for CASSLAPTGVGELFF.

This clone was counted a few times. The gene calls are TRBV21-1 and TRBJ1-5; the table's D call TRBD1 went unverified against the DNA. TRBV21-1 is a listed pseudogene. The CDR3 totals 18 residues. Here the CDR3 DNA reads TGTGCCAGCACAAAGAAAAAGTGGACAGGGGCTCCCGAGCAGCCCCAGCATTTT. Encoded protein: CASTKKKWTGAPEQPQHF.

This chain uses TRBV19 with TRBJ1-4, with a weak D call TRBD1 (5 bases). V was pared by 11 bases and J by 5 bases, with 15 bases between. CDR1 is LNHDA, CDR2 SQIVND, per germline (reference sequence). This CDR3 has 13 residues. CDR3 DNA: TGTGCCGCCGGAGGGCAGGGCAATGAAAAACTGTTTTTT. This gives the protein CAAGGQGNEKLFF.

This rearrangement joins TRBV11-1 to TRBJ2-5, with TRBD1 as a possible D gene (6 bases). Germline assignment: CDR1 SGHAT and CDR2 FQDESV (reference sequence). Trimming took 5 bases from V and 3 from J, leaving 25 bases between them. This CDR3 spans 18 amino acids. The CDR3 DNA reads TGTGCCAGCAGCCCGGGGTCCAGGGGCGCGAAAACGAAAGAGACCCAGTACTTC. Residues: CASSPGSRGAKTKETQYF.

This chain links TRBV6-1 with TRBJ2-7; D remains ambiguous. CDR1 and CDR2 from the germline V gene are MNHNS and SASEGT. V lost 9 bases and J lost 5, with 11 bases in between. The CDR3 covers 11 residues. The CDR3 DNA reads as TGTGCCAGTAAGTGGTTCGACGAGCAGTACTTC. This gives the protein CASKWFDEQYF.

This clone was seen more than once but under ten times. V is TRBV4-3 and J is TRBJ2-4, with D uncertain. Germline CDR1 LGHNA, CDR2 YSLEER. The germline V and J ends were trimmed by 2 bases and 3 bases, with 17 bases remaining between them. The CDR3 has 17 residues. This CDR3 reads CASSQYPGPVSKNIQYF. The CDR3 DNA reads TGCGCCAGCAGCCAATATCCGGGCCCCGTGAGCAAAAACATTCAGTACTTC.